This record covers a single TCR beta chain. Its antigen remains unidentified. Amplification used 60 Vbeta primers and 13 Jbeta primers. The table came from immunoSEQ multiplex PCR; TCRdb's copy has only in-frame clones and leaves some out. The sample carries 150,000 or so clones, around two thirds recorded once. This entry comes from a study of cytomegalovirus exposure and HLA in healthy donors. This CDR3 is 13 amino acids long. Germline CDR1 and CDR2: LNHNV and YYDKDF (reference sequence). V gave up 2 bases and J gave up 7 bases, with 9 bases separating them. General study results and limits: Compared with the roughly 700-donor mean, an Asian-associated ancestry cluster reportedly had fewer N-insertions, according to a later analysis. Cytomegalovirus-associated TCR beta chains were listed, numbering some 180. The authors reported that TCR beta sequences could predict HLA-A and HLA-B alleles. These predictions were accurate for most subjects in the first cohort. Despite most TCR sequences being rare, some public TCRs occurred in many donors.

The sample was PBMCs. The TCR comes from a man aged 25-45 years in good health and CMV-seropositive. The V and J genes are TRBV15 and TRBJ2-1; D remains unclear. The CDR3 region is CATSRNYDNEQFF. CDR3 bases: TGTGCCACCAGCAGAAACTACGATAATGAGCAGTTCTTC. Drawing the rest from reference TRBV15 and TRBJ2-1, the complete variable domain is DAMVIQNPRYQVTQFGKPVTLSCSQTLNHNVMYWYQQKSSQAPKLLFHYYDKDFNNEADTPDNFQSRRPNTSFCFLDIRSPGLGDTAMYLCATSRNYDNEQFFGPGTRLTVL.